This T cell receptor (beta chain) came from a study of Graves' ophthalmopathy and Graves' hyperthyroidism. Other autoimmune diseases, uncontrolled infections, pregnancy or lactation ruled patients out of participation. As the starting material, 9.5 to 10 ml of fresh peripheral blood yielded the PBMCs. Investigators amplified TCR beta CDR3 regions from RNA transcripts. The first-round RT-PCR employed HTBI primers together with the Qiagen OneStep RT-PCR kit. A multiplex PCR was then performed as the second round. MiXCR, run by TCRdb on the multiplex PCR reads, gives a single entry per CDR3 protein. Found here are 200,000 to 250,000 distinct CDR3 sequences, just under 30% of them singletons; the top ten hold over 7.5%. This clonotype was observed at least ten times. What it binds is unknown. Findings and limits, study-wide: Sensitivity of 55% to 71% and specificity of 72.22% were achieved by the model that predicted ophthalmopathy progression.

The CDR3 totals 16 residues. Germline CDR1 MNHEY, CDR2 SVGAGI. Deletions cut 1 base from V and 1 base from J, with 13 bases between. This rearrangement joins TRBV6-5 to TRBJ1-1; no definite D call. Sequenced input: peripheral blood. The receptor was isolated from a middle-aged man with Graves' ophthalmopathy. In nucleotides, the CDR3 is TGTGCCAGCAGTTACTGGTCCCCAGGAGAGAACACTGAAGCTTTCTTT. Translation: CASSYWSPGENTEAFF.